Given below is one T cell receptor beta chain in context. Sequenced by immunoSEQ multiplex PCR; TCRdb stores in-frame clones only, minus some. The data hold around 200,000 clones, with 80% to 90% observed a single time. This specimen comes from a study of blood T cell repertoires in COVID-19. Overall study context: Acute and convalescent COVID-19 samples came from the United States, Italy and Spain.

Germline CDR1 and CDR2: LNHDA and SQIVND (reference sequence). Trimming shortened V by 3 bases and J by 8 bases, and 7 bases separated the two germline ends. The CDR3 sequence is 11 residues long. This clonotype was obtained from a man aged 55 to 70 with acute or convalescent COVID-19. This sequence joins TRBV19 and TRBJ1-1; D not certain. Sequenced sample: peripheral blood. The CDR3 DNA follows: TGTGCCAGTAGTATCCGCGGGGAAGCTTTCTTT. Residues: CASSIRGEAFF. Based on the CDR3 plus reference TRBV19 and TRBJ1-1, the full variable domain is DGGITQSPKYLFRKEGQNVTLSCEQNLNHDAMYWYRQDPGQGLRLIYYSQIVNDFQKGDIAEGYSVSREKKESFPLTVTSAQKNPTAFYLCASSIRGEAFFGQGTRLTVV.